The rows below give T cell receptor beta chains drawn from one sample of a study of shared clonotypes between healthy human individuals. Data came from immunoSEQ multiplex PCR; TCRdb stores just in-frame clones and leaves some out. The sample carries nearly 1,000,000 clones, roughly 72% recorded once. Sequenced sample: memory CD4+ T cells sorted from blood. The receptors were sampled from a man younger than 35 in good health. The CDR3 runs from the conserved cysteine through the conserved F or W.

CDR3,J,V
CASSYERGKTDTQYF,TRBJ2-3,TRBV13
CASSVEGQGNTEAFF,TRBJ1-1,TRBV9
CASSDRRTGANSPLHF,TRBJ1-6,TRBV5-6
CASRAGTDTQYF,TRBJ2-3,TRBV6-5
CASSPRGGAHYGYTF,TRBJ1-2,TRBV11-2
CAWRIDWIYNEQFF,TRBJ2-1,TRBV30
CASSLDGRGGETQYF,TRBJ2-5,TRBV7-2
CASKQGFANNEQFF,TRBJ2-1,TRBV11-2
CAISGGGPHNEQFF,TRBJ2-1,TRBV10-3
CASQYSTGNTIYF,TRBJ1-3,TRBV2
CASSTRGHNTEAFF,TRBJ1-1,TRBV7-3
CASSLIGGPNSYEQYF,TRBJ2-7,TRBV11-2
CASSQESNLRETQYF,TRBJ2-5,TRBV4-1
CASSLFGDNQPQHF,TRBJ1-5,TRBV27
CASRQGLAGEEQFF,TRBJ2-1,TRBV19
CASSYKPPSGTEAFF,TRBJ1-1,TRBV7-2
CASSLLAGASTDTQYF,TRBJ2-3,TRBV7-2
CASSPDRGLNTEAFF,TRBJ1-1,TRBV5-6